This T cell receptor (beta chain) emerged from a study of PD-1 blockade in classical Hodgkin lymphoma. Measured with immunoSEQ multiplex PCR; TCRdb has only the in-frame clones, and not every one. The profile shows under 8,000 clones, around nine tenths of them singletons. Specified time point: cycle 4 day 1 (C4D1), after around six weeks of nivolumab. In every patient, relapse followed autologous stem cell transplantation, while exposure to brentuximab vedotin differed. On this clone: Antigen unknown.

CDR3 length: 16 amino acids. CDR1 and CDR2 from the germline V gene are SGHRS and YFSETQ. Trimming cost V 4 bases and J 2 bases, with 18 bases left between them. Findings and limits, study-wide: Diversity similar to that of newly diagnosed patients was seen at baseline in complete responders. Exclusion removed patients who began nivolumab under 1 year after ASCT. Sources of repertoire differences remain undefined, possibly disease activity or prior therapy.

The specimen comprised peripheral blood mononuclear cells (PBMCs), sampled before the fourth cycle of nivolumab. The chain couples TRBV5-1 to TRBJ1-2; the D gene is possibly TRBD1 (6 bases). This clonotype originated in a human donor with classical Hodgkin lymphoma. CDR3 sequence: CASSGGGSQVNYGYTF. In nucleotides, the CDR3 is TGCGCCAGCAGCGGGGGCGGAAGCCAGGTGAACTATGGCTACACCTTC.